Below are 14 T cell receptor beta chains sequenced from a single sample in a study of T cells in Graves' hyperthyroidism and ophthalmopathy. Regions amplified from RNA transcripts were the TCR beta CDR3 regions. First-round RT-PCR targeting the TCR CDR3 was performed with the HTBI primer set. TCRdb reanalysed the multiplex PCR reads using MiXCR and keeps one entry per CDR3 protein. The table shows approximately 700,000 distinct CDR3 sequences, with about 16% occurring only once. Sequencing was done on a sample of blood. The source is a man younger than 30 with Graves' hyperthyroidism.

This clonotype showed up many times. The V and J genes are TRBV18 and TRBJ2-3; D is uncertain. CDR1 KGHSH and CDR2 LQKENI come from the germline V gene. This CDR3 comprises 13 residues. V gave up 0 bases and J gave up 4 bases, with 5 bases separating them. For the CDR3, the DNA is TGTGCCAGCTCACCACCGACCGCAGATACGCAGTATTTT. Translated, it gives CASSPPTADTQYF.

This clonotype turned up a few times. The chain uses TRBV7-3 and TRBJ2-3, with D perhaps assigned TRBD1 or TRBD2 (5 bases each). V was pared by 1 base and J by 2 bases, with 10 bases between. Germline-derived CDR1 and CDR2 are SGHTA and FQGTGA. The CDR3 consists of 15 residues. The CDR3 DNA sequence: TGTGCCAGCAGCTTAAGGGGGACCAACACAGATACGCAGTATTTT. Protein product: CASSLRGTNTDTQYF.

This clonotype has ten or more counts. The CDR3: CAWSLGGLAEAFF. CDR3 DNA sequence: TGTGCCTGGAGTCTAGGGGGGTTGGCTGAAGCTTTCTTT. This sequence joins TRBV30 and TRBJ1-1, with a weak D call TRBD1 (6 bases). This CDR3 comprises 13 residues. The germline gives CDR1 GTSNPN, CDR2 SVGIG (reference sequence). Trimming removed 2 bases from V and 6 bases from J, with 13 bases in between.

In its sample, this clonotype was seen many times. The gene calls are TRBV12-3 or TRBV12-4 and TRBJ1-5, with D tentatively TRBD1 (5 bases). Between the trimmed V and J ends, which lost 3 bases and 3 bases, there was a span of 9 bases. The CDR3 has 14 residues. In nucleotides, the CDR3 is TGTGCCAGCAGTTTCGGGGGGAACAATCAGCCCCAGCATTTT. Amino acid sequence: CASSFGGNNQPQHF.

This clonotype was counted only a few times. An end of the junction does not agree with germline; a read error may underlie this. The chain uses TRBV12-3 or TRBV12-4 and TRBJ1-2, with a tentative D call TRBD1 (5 bases). This CDR3 region has 14 residues. The CDR3 nucleotides read TGTGCCAGCAGTCCTACGGCGTCAGGGCATGGCTACGCCTTC. It specifies CASSPTASGHGYAF.

Only a few counts were recorded for this clonotype. The CDR3 protein is CASSSTIWDYGYTF. In nucleotides, the CDR3 is TGCGCCAGCAGCTCCACAATTTGGGACTATGGCTACACCTTC. The V call is TRBV5-1, the J call TRBJ1-2; D is uncertain. CDR1 and CDR2 (germline): SGHRS, YFSETQ. Trimming shortened V by 3 bases and J by 3 bases, and 12 bases separated the two germline ends. The CDR3 runs 14 residues.

This rearrangement joins TRBV3-1 to TRBJ2-1; 9 bases match TRBD2. Germline assignment: CDR1 LGHDT and CDR2 YNNKEL (reference sequence). The CDR3 covers 15 residues. V dropped 2 bases and J dropped 8; count of bases not matched to a gene: 7. The CDR3, as DNA: TGTGCCAGCAGCCAATTCCTAGCGGGATCCGATGAGCAGTTCTTC. Translation: CASSQFLAGSDEQFF.

This sequence joins TRBV5-8 and TRBJ1-5; possibly TRBD1 for D (6 bases). The CDR3 spans 19 residues. The V gene lost 2 bases and the J gene lost 2 bases, with 23 bases spanning the gap. The V gene's germline CDR1 is SGHTS and CDR2 YDEGEE. The CDR3 DNA is TGTGCCAGCAGCTTATATCCAGGGGTCTCCTTAGGGGGCAATCAGCCCCAGCATTTT. Protein: CASSLYPGVSLGGNQPQHF. Based on the CDR3 plus reference TRBV5-8 and TRBJ1-5, the full variable domain is EAGVTQSPTHLIKTRGQQATLRCSPISGHTSVYWYQQALGLGLQFLLWYDEGEERNRGNFPPRFSGRQFPNYSSELNVNALELEDSALYLCASSLYPGVSLGGNQPQHFGDGTRLSIL.

In this sample, this clonotype turned up many times. The chain employs TRBV27 and TRBJ2-1; TRBD2 might be the D (6 bases). CDR1 MNHEY and CDR2 SMNVEV come from the germline V gene (reference sequence). V lost 3 bases and J lost 6, with 9 bases in between. The CDR3 totals 13 residues. CDR3 sequence reads: CASSFGSGNEQFF. The CDR3 DNA is TGTGCCAGCAGTTTTGGTAGCGGCAATGAGCAGTTCTTC.

The CDR3 sequence is CASSFSGSYADTQYF. The CDR3 DNA is TGTGCCAGCAGCTTTAGCGGGAGTTACGCAGATACGCAGTATTTT. V and J are TRBV7-2 and TRBJ2-3, with 9 bases that match TRBD2. V lost 3 bases and J lost 4; bases outside the gene matches: 5. This CDR3 region has 15 residues. Germline CDR1 reads SGHTA; CDR2 reads FQGNSA. Supplemented by reference TRBV7-2 and TRBJ2-3, the full variable domain reads GAGVSQSPSNKVTEKGKDVELRCDPISGHTALYWYRQSLGQGLEFLIYFQGNSAPDKSGLPSDRFSAERTGGSVSTLTIQRTQQEDSAVYLCASSFSGSYADTQYFGPGTRLTVL.

CDR3 loop: CSARPSRGAEKLFF. The CDR3 region has the DNA TGCAGTGCTAGACCTTCACGAGGAGCTGAAAAACTGTTTTTT. This rearrangement joins TRBV20-1 to TRBJ1-4; D call uncertain. The V gene's germline CDR1 is DFQATT and CDR2 SNEGSKA (reference sequence). CDR3 length: 14 residues. V dropped 2 bases and J dropped 7 bases, with 14 bases sitting between them.

This clonotype was counted a few times. This chain connects TRBV7-8 to TRBJ2-2; 8 bases align to TRBD1. CDR3 length equals 13 residues. V lost 7 bases and J lost 3; bases outside the gene matches: 1. Per the germline V gene, CDR1 is SGHVS and CDR2 is FQNEAQ. The CDR3 protein is CASTTGDTGELFF. CDR3 bases: TGTGCCAGCACGACAGGGGACACCGGGGAGCTGTTTTTT.

The chain is built from TRBV19 and TRBJ1-1; possible D gene TRBD1, 6 bases. Trimming cost V 3 bases and J 0 bases, with 14 bases left between them. The CDR3 covers 16 residues. From germline, CDR1 is LNHDA and CDR2 SQIVND (reference sequence). CDR3 DNA sequence: TGTGCCAGTAGTATCGGGGGCCCTGGGATGAACACTGAAGCTTTCTTT. Amino acids: CASSIGGPGMNTEAFF. The whole variable domain, remainder taken from reference TRBV19 and TRBJ1-1, is DGGITQSPKYLFRKEGQNVTLSCEQNLNHDAMYWYRQDPGQGLRLIYYSQIVNDFQKGDIAEGYSVSREKKESFPLTVTSAQKNPTAFYLCASSIGGPGMNTEAFFGQGTRLTVV.

The chain carries TRBV6-1 and TRBJ2-2; 9 bases agree with TRBD1. The trim removed 5 bases at V and 6 bases at J, leaving 7 bases unmatched. Per germline, CDR1 MNHNS and CDR2 SASEGT. CDR3 length: 15 residues. CDR3 coding DNA: TGTGCCAGCAGTCGTTACAGGGGGCGCCCCGGGGAGCTGTTTTTT. Translated, it gives CASSRYRGRPGELFF.